The 11 T cell receptor beta chains reported below all come from one sample, sequenced in a study of CD8 T cells in Susac syndrome (dated by TCRdb to about 2019). The library was generated by the immunoSEQ multiplex PCR assay. RNA was extracted using the RNeasy kit, and about 0.45 to 1 microgram was reverse transcribed with random hexamers. Using fastp trimming at Q25 and MiXCR clonotype assembly, TCRdb reanalyzed the public sequencing data and kept in-frame beta chains. Merged by CDR3 protein, the rows form single entries marked with the most common genes and DNA. Present in this sample are almost 450,000 distinct CDR3 sequences, approximately 89% of which were seen just once. The ten largest clones capture approximately 0.12% of the sample. The sequencing sample was made of CD8+ T cells from PBMCs. These receptors were obtained from a human donor with multiple sclerosis.

This chain uses TRBV20-1 with TRBJ2-1, with a tentative D call TRBD2 (7 bases). From germline, CDR1 is DFQATT and CDR2 SNEGSKA (reference sequence). This CDR3 has 16 residues. Trimming cost V 6 bases and J 0 bases, with 18 bases left between them. The CDR3 region is CSARGGSGNSYNEQFF. The CDR3 DNA is TGCAGTGCCCGAGGGGGGAGCGGGAACTCCTACAATGAGCAGTTCTTC.

The J gene is TRBJ2-7, the V gene TRBV28; 7 positions match TRBD2. Trimming removed 11 bases from V and 5 bases from J; junction bases left unmatched: 15. Germline CDR1 and CDR2: MDHEN and SYDVKM. The CDR3 totals 14 residues. CDR3 protein: CAHRPAGVGHEQYF. CDR3 nucleotides: TGTGCCCACCGACCGGCGGGAGTAGGGCACGAGCAGTACTTC.

This chain connects TRBV6-6 to TRBJ1-2, with D possibly TRBD1 on 5 matching bases. Trimming left V 7 bases short and J 4 bases short, with 13 bases between. The CDR3 consists of 13 residues. The germline V gene has CDR1 MNHNY and CDR2 SVGAGI (reference sequence). In nucleotides, the CDR3 is TGTGCCAGCACCGCCGGACACGGCTATGGCTACACCTTC. It yields the protein CASTAGHGYGYTF.

The J gene is TRBJ2-2, the V gene TRBV5-5; D is possibly TRBD1 (6 bases). The CDR3 contains 16 residues. Deletions cut 0 bases from V and 0 bases from J, with 9 bases between. Looked up from germline, CDR1 is SGHKS and CDR2 is YYEKEE (reference sequence). The CDR3 sequence is CASSLGQAANTGELFF. Here the CDR3 DNA reads TGTGCCAGCAGCTTGGGACAGGCCGCGAACACCGGGGAGCTGTTTTTT.

This chain uses TRBV7-9 with TRBJ2-7; D might be TRBD2 (5 bases). This CDR3 contains 14 residues. The germline CDR1 and CDR2 sequences are SEHNR and FQNEAQ (reference sequence). The V gene lost 6 bases and the J gene lost 6 bases, with 18 bases spanning the gap. The DNA for the CDR3 is TGTGCCAGCAGTAACGGGATGCCGGTCCTCGAGCAGTACTTC. It encodes CASSNGMPVLEQYF. Complete variable domain (other parts from reference TRBV7-9 and TRBJ2-7): DTGVSQNPRHKITKRGQNVTFRCDPISEHNRLYWYRQTLGQGPEFLTYFQNEAQLEKSRLLSDRFSAERPKGSFSTLEIQRTEQGDSAMYLCASSNGMPVLEQYFGPGTRLTVT.

The chain uses TRBV4-1 and TRBJ1-5; D remains unclear. The V end lost 1 base, the J end lost 5 bases, and 6 bases lay between the germline ends. Germline loops: CDR1 MGHRA, CDR2 YSYEKL. The CDR3 loop spans 13 amino acids. Here the CDR3 reads CASSQVSDQPQHF. CDR3 in DNA: TGCGCCAGCAGCCAAGTCAGCGATCAGCCCCAGCATTTT.

This rearrangement joins TRBV7-2 to TRBJ2-5; no definite D call. Germline CDR1 and CDR2: SGHTA and FQGNSA. Trimming stripped 0 bases from V and 4 bases from J, with 6 bases between. This CDR3 has 13 residues. Here the CDR3 DNA reads TGTGCCAGCAGCTTAGCGGGCCCAGAGACCCAGTACTTC. Translated, it gives CASSLAGPETQYF.

The chain carries TRBV9 and TRBJ2-1; 8 nucleotides match TRBD2. V lost 4 bases to trimming and J lost 3 bases; unmatched junction nucleotides: 9. CDR1 and CDR2 (germline): SGDLS, YYNGEE. CDR3 length: 16 amino acids. In DNA, the CDR3 is TGTGCCAGCAGCCCTTGGGCGAGCGGGGGCTACAATGAGCAGTTCTTC. Encoded protein: CASSPWASGGYNEQFF.

The V call is TRBV27, the J call TRBJ1-2, with 9 nucleotides matching TRBD1. Germline lookup yields CDR1 MNHEY and CDR2 SMNVEV (reference sequence). This CDR3 contains 16 residues. V trimming: 3 bases; J trimming: 0 bases; junction bases outside the gene matches: 5. CDR3 nucleotide sequence: TGTGCCAGCAGTTTGTCGGGACAGGGCCCTAACTATGGCTACACCTTC. Translated: CASSLSGQGPNYGYTF.

The chain combines TRBV6-2 or TRBV6-3 with TRBJ2-1; 10 nucleotides match TRBD2. Germline lookup yields CDR1 MNHEY and CDR2 SVGEGT. CDR3 length: 15 amino acids. V was clipped by 4 bases and J by 8 bases; unmatched bases: 8. The CDR3 nucleotides are TGTGCCAGCAGTTTGCCTAGCGGGGGCATGGATGAGCAGTTCTTC. Translation gives CASSLPSGGMDEQFF.

In its sample, this clonotype was seen once. The J gene is TRBJ1-1, the V gene TRBV30; 9 bases fit TRBD1. Unmatched junction bases numbered 5, after V lost 1 base and J lost 2 bases. This CDR3 comprises 15 residues. Germline V gene data show CDR1 as GTSNPN and CDR2 as SVGIG (reference sequence). The CDR3 bases are TGTGCCTGGAGTGCCCAGACAGGGGGAAACACTGAAGCTTTCTTT. Protein: CAWSAQTGGNTEAFF. The variable domain in full, completed from reference TRBV30 and TRBJ1-1, reads SQTIHQWPATLVQPVGSPLSLECTVEGTSNPNLYWYRQAAGRGLQLLFYSVGIGQISSEVPQNLSASRPQDRQFILSSKKLLLSDSGFYLCAWSAQTGGNTEAFFGQGTRLTVV.